The next 12 T cell receptor beta chains were all read from a single sample in a study of blood T cell repertoires in COVID-19. The data were produced by immunoSEQ multiplex PCR, yet TCRdb's version contains in-frame clones alone and is incomplete. Altogether roughly 520,000 clones are present, around 89% being singletons, with the ten largest covering about 2%. Material for sequencing was PBMCs or T cells enriched from blood (not recorded which). These TCRs come from a woman aged 40 to 55 who had recovered from COVID-19.

This clone has only a few counts. The chain uses TRBV3-1 (or the pseudogene TRBV3-2) and TRBJ1-6; D is possibly TRBD1 (5 bases). V lost 0 bases and J lost 10, with 13 bases in between. Germline lookup yields CDR1 LGHDT and CDR2 YNNKEL (reference sequence). This CDR3 is built from 15 residues. In DNA form, the CDR3 reads TGTGCCAGCAGCCAAGAGACCTTGAAGGGGTCACCCCTCCACTTT. Translated, it gives CASSQETLKGSPLHF.

J is TRBJ1-5 and V is TRBV5-8, with D perhaps matching TRBD1 (6 bases). Trimming took 3 bases from V and 13 from J, leaving 17 bases between them. The length of the CDR3 is 13 residues. The germline CDR1 and CDR2 sequences are SGHTS and YDEGEE. CDR3: CASSSGRGAVQHF. The DNA for the CDR3 is TGTGCCAGCAGCTCCGGGAGGGGGGCAGTACAGCATTTT.

The chain recombines TRBV5-4 with TRBJ2-7, with 7 nucleotides matching TRBD2. There are 14 residues in the CDR3. CDR1 is SGHNT, CDR2 YYREEE, per germline (reference sequence). The J segment lost 7 bases and the V segment lost 4 bases, leaving 11 bases of the junction unmatched. CDR3 residues: CASSPAGDWREQYF. CDR3 coding DNA: TGTGCCAGCAGCCCCGCGGGGGACTGGCGGGAGCAGTACTTC.

The chain employs TRBV11-3 and TRBJ1-1; D ambiguous. The CDR3 sequence is 13 residues long. Germline V gene sequence: CDR1 SGHNT, CDR2 YENEEA. The V and J ends lost 1 base and 10 bases respectively, with 13 bases between them. The CDR3 DNA is TGTGCCAGCAGCTTAGGGAGGAGGGCATTAGCTTTCTTT. It encodes CASSLGRRALAFF.

The chain combines TRBV5-6 with TRBJ1-1, with D maybe TRBD1 (5 bases). The germline gives CDR1 SGHDT, CDR2 YYEEEE. V was cut by 0 bases and J by 11 bases, with 17 bases left in between. The CDR3 is made up of 14 amino acids. CDR3 protein: CASSLEAGRVSAFF. CDR3 bases: TGTGCCAGCAGCTTGGAGGCAGGGAGGGTGAGCGCTTTCTTT.

The chain is built from TRBV28 and TRBJ2-3; 11 bases map to TRBD2. The CDR3 covers 16 residues. Trimming took 3 bases from V and 1 from J; bases not matched to a gene: 3. Germline V lookup: CDR1 MDHEN, CDR2 SYDVKM. Here the CDR3 reads CASSFGTSGRTDTQYF. CDR3 DNA sequence: TGTGCCAGCAGTTTCGGGACTAGCGGACGCACAGATACGCAGTATTTT.

The V call is TRBV30, the J call TRBJ2-2, with D tentatively TRBD1 (6 bases). Per the germline V gene, CDR1 is GTSNPN and CDR2 is SVGIG (reference sequence). V shed 0 bases and J shed 3 bases, with 11 bases lying between them. The CDR3 is made up of 15 amino acids. The CDR3 region has the DNA TGTGCCTGGAGTGTAGGGGGAACTTACACCGGGGAGCTGTTTTTT. Protein sequence: CAWSVGGTYTGELFF. Full variable domain (rest looked up from reference TRBV30 and TRBJ2-2): SQTIHQWPATLVQPVGSPLSLECTVEGTSNPNLYWYRQAAGRGLQLLFYSVGIGQISSEVPQNLSASRPQDRQFILSSKKLLLSDSGFYLCAWSVGGTYTGELFFGEGSRLTVL.

The chain couples TRBV11-2 to TRBJ1-1, with 7 bases identical to TRBD1. V lost 3 bases and J lost 1; bases outside the gene matches: 2. CDR1 is SGHAT, CDR2 FQNNGV, per germline. The CDR3 sequence is 14 residues long. The chain's CDR3 is CASSFRGSNTEAFF. The CDR3 nucleotides read TGTGCCAGCAGCTTCAGGGGGTCGAACACTGAAGCTTTCTTT.

The chain couples TRBV3-1 (or the pseudogene TRBV3-2) to TRBJ2-7, with 8 bases that match TRBD1. J gave up 1 base and V 4 bases, and 6 bases lay outside the gene matches. The CDR3 contains 15 residues. CDR1 LGHDT and CDR2 YNNKEL come from the germline V gene (reference sequence). This CDR3 reads CASSPRTGPSYEQYF. CDR3 sequence (DNA): TGTGCCAGCAGCCCGCGGACAGGGCCTTCCTACGAGCAGTACTTC.

V usage is TRBV9 and J usage is TRBJ2-2; D might be TRBD2 (5 bases). Germline V gene sequence: CDR1 SGDLS, CDR2 YYNGEE. This CDR3 comprises 13 residues. V lost 6 bases, J lost 0 bases, and 6 bases lay in between. CDR3 DNA: TGTGCCAGCAAGCGGCCGAACACCGGGGAGCTGTTTTTT. It yields the protein CASKRPNTGELFF.

The chain uses TRBV5-1 and TRBJ1-2, with 7 bases identical to TRBD1. The germline V gene has CDR1 SGHRS and CDR2 YFSETQ. The length of the CDR3 is 16 residues. V trimming: 0 bases; J trimming: 3 bases; junction bases outside the gene matches: 8. The CDR3 region is CASSLETGILYYGYTF. As DNA, the CDR3 is TGCGCCAGCAGCTTGGAGACAGGGATTCTATACTATGGCTACACCTTC.

The V and J genes are TRBV7-9 and TRBJ2-5, with TRBD2 matching 12 bases. CDR1 SEHNR and CDR2 FQNEAQ come from the germline V gene (reference sequence). Trimming at V came to 5 bases and at J to 0 bases, leaving 4 bases not matched to a gene. The CDR3 has 16 amino acids. CDR3 loop: CASSGGLAGNQETQYF. The DNA for the CDR3 is TGTGCCAGCAGCGGTGGACTAGCGGGAAACCAAGAGACCCAGTACTTC.